The following is a T cell receptor (beta chain) sequence with its context. Its antigen is currently not known. No much larger clone exists at a distance of one base, and base qualities are not known. The CDR3 regions of human TCRbeta chains were analyzed by immunosequencing. The original pipeline was this. Repertoire TCRs were matched against a reference library of SARS-CoV-2-specific TCRs generated with the MIRA antigen-specificity platform. Breadth meant the fraction of unique TCRs that were SARS-CoV-2-associated, whereas depth meant the fraction of total T cells that were SARS-CoV-2-associated. Each spike-specific TCR was assigned to its reactive spike region and to a CD4 or CD8 class using the MIRA data. Log10-transformed breadth and depth values were compared by one-way ANOVA with Sidak's multiple comparisons tests. Sourced from immuneACCESS, this table was stored by TCRdb with only in-frame sequences that have V and J called. A share of the clones is absent; for the studies checked, an unresolved V gene accounts for under half, and the remainder has no known explanation. From that table come the V and J calls and clone size; the DNA was used to work out D and trimming. Across this sample there are over 95,000 clones, with around nine tenths seen only once. Roughly 15% of the sample lies in the top ten.

CDR1 and CDR2, per the germline V gene (reference sequence), are MNHEY and SMNVEV. V was cut back by 0 bases and J by 1 base, leaving a gap of 6 bases between them. The CDR3 starts with the cysteine, ends with the phenylalanine, and has 14 residues. Kept here is only the CDR3 DNA, which spans 42 bases and is read in frame from base 1. Reading the label with the study, this specimen's time point is: about 28 days (+/-7) after the second vaccine dose. AZD1222 recipients given second doses at about 4 weeks or at about 12 weeks were pooled, since spike-specific TCR depth and breadth were not found to differ between the two schedules. Vaccinee samples were obtained from the UK trials COV001 and COV002, which included a single-blind randomized controlled phase 2/3 trial of AZD1222 (ChAdOx1 nCoV-19) in healthy adults. Trial participant PBMC samples were collected at day 0 and day 28 after the second dose for TCRbeta chain sequencing.

This record belongs to a study of T cell responses to AZD1222 COVID-19 vaccine (dated by TCRdb to about 2021). About the investigation overall: A total of 230 to 250 trial participants underwent TCR sequencing, of whom 200 to 220 received two doses of AZD1222 and about 25 received two doses of the MenACWY control vaccine. Trial participants were enrolled by age into 18-55, 56-69 and 70-plus year subgroups, with about 150, 28 and 57 TCR-sequenced participants respectively. Study-level results and caveats: Most participants were white British and females outnumbered males, and the authors suggested that clonal diversity may have been underestimated. Because no day 14 peak-response samples were available, repertoires were characterized only after the peak T cell response. Reportedly, almost half of the unique spike-specific TCRs recognized epitopes lying outside the regions that are mutated in the B.1.351 and B.1.1.7 variants. CD4 TCRs associated with the vaccine covered the entire spike protein, and the dominant responses were in regions 160-218 and 743-854. The 56-69-year group was small, and its depth increase did not reach significance, likely because of low power. Conclusions about previously exposed vaccinees are limited, since just six AZD1222 recipients were seropositive for SARS-CoV-2 at baseline. A significant rise in spike-specific TCR breadth and depth was observed after two AZD1222 doses relative to day 0 and relative to MenACWY recipients.

Sample: peripheral blood, taken 28 days after the second AZD1222 dose. The chain links TRBV27 with TRBJ1-1; no D gene is confidently identified. The source is an adult who received the AZD1222 COVID-19 vaccine. The base sequence is TGTGCCAGCAGTTTATCGAACCCGAACACTGAAGCTTTCTTT. Its translation reads: CASSLSNPNTEAFF.